The 7 T cell receptor beta chains below all came from one sample that was sequenced in a study of blood T cell repertoires in COVID-19. Profiled with immunoSEQ multiplex PCR; TCRdb holds only in-frame clones, not every one. Of approximately 240,000 clones in the sample, about four fifths were seen once. The sequenced material came from peripheral blood. These receptors were collected from a woman aged 55 to 70 with acute or convalescent COVID-19.

This clone was detected a few times. The V call is TRBV2, the J call TRBJ2-2, with D tentatively TRBD1 (5 bases). This CDR3 is 14 amino acids long. The V end lost 6 bases, the J end lost 1 base, and 9 bases lay between the germline ends. From germline, CDR1 is SNHLY and CDR2 FYNNEI. Here the CDR3 reads CASRRQRNTGELFF. The CDR3 nucleotides read TGTGCCAGCAGAAGACAGAGGAACACCGGGGAGCTGTTTTTT.

The genes are TRBV6-5 and TRBJ2-2, with D maybe TRBD1 (6 bases). With 6 bases removed from V and 8 bases from J, the gap between germline ends came to 10 bases. There are 12 residues in the CDR3. The germline CDR1 and CDR2 sequences are MNHEY and SVGAGI. The CDR3, as DNA: TGTGCCAGCAGACAGGGTATAGGGGAGCTGTTTTTT. Amino acid sequence: CASRQGIGELFF.

Points on this clone: The conserved phenylalanine or tryptophan normally closing the CDR3 is absent here, so this likely arose from a read error. The DNA is omitted, as the CDR3 cannot be located on it reliably, and the CDR3 follows TCRdb's listing. The chain couples TRBV6-1 to TRBJ1-1; TRBD1 is the table's D call, not checked against the DNA. CDR1 is MNHNS, CDR2 SASEGT, per germline. The CDR3 spans 12 residues, counting both ends. The CDR3 sequence is CASSDRTGKQGL.

V and J are TRBV5-1 and TRBJ1-1; 8 nucleotides align to TRBD1. CDR1 and CDR2 (germline): SGHRS, YFSETQ. V lost 6 bases to trimming and J lost 5 bases; unmatched junction nucleotides: 12. CDR3 length: 15 amino acids. CDR3 bases: TGCGCCAGCACCATTGGTCAGGGGGCGCTTACTGAAGCTTTCTTT. It codes for CASTIGQGALTEAFF.

Written as DNA, the CDR3 is TGTGCCAGCACCAAGACAGCGAACACTGAAGCTTTCTTT. This sequence encodes CASTKTANTEAFF. This chain joins TRBV28 and TRBJ1-1, with D possibly matching TRBD1 (5 bases). This CDR3 region has 13 residues. Between the trimmed V and J ends, which lost 7 bases and 1 base, there was a span of 10 bases. Germline CDR1 reads MDHEN; CDR2 reads SYDVKM.

The chain joins TRBV6-8 to TRBJ2-3; possible D gene TRBD2, 5 bases. This CDR3 has 13 residues. In germline, CDR1 is MNHGY, CDR2 SAAAGT. Trimming took 9 bases from V and 4 from J, leaving 14 bases between them. This chain's CDR3 is CARLVRLSDTQYF. The CDR3 DNA follows: TGTGCCAGACTAGTTCGATTGTCAGATACGCAGTATTTT.

Of note for this clone: The same CDR3 arises from other DNA sequences in this sample as well. The CDR3 is CASSIGQGYEQYF. DNA for the CDR3: TGTGCCAGTAGTATAGGACAGGGATACGAGCAGTACTTC. The chain links TRBV19 to TRBJ2-7; 7 bases line up with TRBD1. CDR3 length: 13 amino acids. V lost 1 base, J lost 4 bases, and 1 base stayed unmatched. CDR1 and CDR2 (germline): LNHDA, SQIVND (reference sequence). The full variable domain, with the rest looked up from reference TRBV19 and TRBJ2-7, is DGGITQSPKYLFRKEGQNVTLSCEQNLNHDAMYWYRQDPGQGLRLIYYSQIVNDFQKGDIAEGYSVSREKKESFPLTVTSAQKNPTAFYLCASSIGQGYEQYFGPGTRLTVT.